Listed below are T cell receptor beta chains from one sample, sequenced in a study of blood T cell repertoires in COVID-19. Profiled with immunoSEQ multiplex PCR; TCRdb holds only in-frame clones, not every one. The sample consists of 150,000 to 200,000 clones, about 81% of them appearing once. Sequencing used peripheral blood. These receptor sequences come from an elderly woman with COVID-19, enrolled during active disease. The CDR3 runs from the conserved cysteine through the conserved F or W. A D gene is named only where the DNA matches it firmly.

J gene: TRBJ1-6
D gene: TRBD1
CDR3 length: 14
V gene: TRBV10-3
CDR3 protein: CAISEGQDNSPLHF

J gene: TRBJ1-2
D gene: -
CDR3 length: 15
V gene: TRBV5-4
CDR3 protein: CASSGTRTTNYGYTF

J gene: TRBJ2-1
D gene: TRBD2
CDR3 length: 15
V gene: TRBV9
CDR3 protein: CASSPRTSGLYEQFF

J gene: TRBJ1-1
D gene: -
CDR3 length: 17
V gene: TRBV3-1/TRBV3-2
CDR3 protein: CASSQVPGGRVNTEAFF

J gene: TRBJ1-1
D gene: -
CDR3 length: 13
V gene: TRBV24-1
CDR3 protein: CATSNSLNTEAFF

J gene: TRBJ2-7
D gene: TRBD2
CDR3 length: 16
V gene: TRBV4-1
CDR3 protein: CASSQVPGGGNYEQYF

J gene: TRBJ2-3
D gene: TRBD1
CDR3 length: 14
V gene: TRBV30
CDR3 protein: CAWSPGTGTDTQYF

J gene: TRBJ2-7
D gene: -
CDR3 length: 14
V gene: TRBV18
CDR3 protein: CASSPNRGSHEQYF

J gene: TRBJ2-3
D gene: TRBD2
CDR3 length: 17
V gene: TRBV13
CDR3 protein: CASSPGRGGRGEDTQYF

J gene: TRBJ2-7
D gene: TRBD2
CDR3 length: 15
V gene: TRBV11-1
CDR3 protein: CASSFGGSGSYEQYF

J gene: TRBJ2-3
D gene: -
CDR3 length: 16
V gene: TRBV3-1/TRBV3-2
CDR3 protein: CASSQDAASAQNTQYF

J gene: TRBJ2-5
D gene: -
CDR3 length: 11
V gene: TRBV29-1
CDR3 protein: CSVSSRETQYF

J gene: TRBJ2-5
D gene: TRBD2
CDR3 length: 17
V gene: TRBV11-3
CDR3 protein: CASSQRLAGRAQETQYF

J gene: TRBJ2-5
D gene: TRBD2
CDR3 length: 15
V gene: TRBV24-1
CDR3 protein: CATGTSGGFQETQYF

J gene: TRBJ2-1
D gene: TRBD1
CDR3 length: 16
V gene: TRBV6-1
CDR3 protein: CASSDLGQGARHEQFF

J gene: TRBJ2-7
D gene: TRBD1
CDR3 length: 13
V gene: TRBV28
CDR3 protein: CASSYRGTYEQYF

J gene: TRBJ2-7
D gene: TRBD1
CDR3 length: 15
V gene: TRBV5-8
CDR3 protein: CASSFRDRVEYEQYF

J gene: TRBJ1-2
D gene: -
CDR3 length: 13
V gene: TRBV6-2/TRBV6-3
CDR3 protein: CASSYKSNYGYTF

J gene: TRBJ1-1
D gene: -
CDR3 length: 12
V gene: TRBV2
CDR3 protein: CASTGGQRVAFF

J gene: TRBJ1-2
D gene: TRBD1
CDR3 length: 15
V gene: TRBV7-9
CDR3 protein: CASSGWDREVYGYTF

J gene: TRBJ2-5
D gene: TRBD2
CDR3 length: 14
V gene: TRBV2
CDR3 protein: CASSKTTSRETQYF

J gene: TRBJ2-3
D gene: TRBD1
CDR3 length: 16
V gene: TRBV18
CDR3 protein: CASSPTDRGTPDTQYF

J gene: TRBJ2-2
D gene: TRBD1
CDR3 length: 14
V gene: TRBV2
CDR3 protein: CASKPGTGTGELFF

J gene: TRBJ1-5
D gene: -
CDR3 length: 16
V gene: TRBV5-8
CDR3 protein: CASSFFQGSGVGPQHF

J gene: TRBJ2-5
D gene: -
CDR3 length: 16
V gene: TRBV5-1
CDR3 protein: CASSGGDRATQETQYF

J gene: TRBJ1-1
D gene: -
CDR3 length: 13
V gene: TRBV2
CDR3 protein: CASSLDRHTEAFF

J gene: TRBJ2-7
D gene: -
CDR3 length: 14
V gene: TRBV3-1/TRBV3-2
CDR3 protein: CASSQEVYSYEQYF

J gene: TRBJ1-5
D gene: TRBD1
CDR3 length: 15
V gene: TRBV19
CDR3 protein: CASSKGQRLSQPQHF

J gene: TRBJ2-2
D gene: -
CDR3 length: 14
V gene: TRBV5-1
CDR3 protein: CASSLALEAGELFF

J gene: TRBJ1-1
D gene: -
CDR3 length: 13
V gene: TRBV6-5
CDR3 protein: CASSSASYTEAFF

J gene: TRBJ2-7
D gene: TRBD2
CDR3 length: 15
V gene: TRBV11-2
CDR3 protein: CASSLDGLELYEQYF

J gene: TRBJ2-1
D gene: TRBD2
CDR3 length: 15
V gene: TRBV3-1/TRBV3-2
CDR3 protein: CASSRGTGGYNEQFF

J gene: TRBJ2-3
D gene: -
CDR3 length: 14
V gene: TRBV29-1
CDR3 protein: CSVEDRGYEDTQYF

J gene: TRBJ2-2
D gene: -
CDR3 length: 13
V gene: TRBV6-5
CDR3 protein: CASSPQGTGELFF

J gene: TRBJ2-3
D gene: TRBD2
CDR3 length: 14
V gene: TRBV5-1
CDR3 protein: CASSSGSPPDTQYF

J gene: TRBJ2-7
D gene: TRBD2
CDR3 length: 15
V gene: TRBV7-9
CDR3 protein: CASSHLAGGSYEQYF

J gene: TRBJ1-6
D gene: -
CDR3 length: 17
V gene: TRBV4-1
CDR3 protein: CASSQDLGGGNYSPLHF

J gene: TRBJ1-2
D gene: -
CDR3 length: 16
V gene: TRBV5-4
CDR3 protein: CASSPDEGSANYGYTF

J gene: TRBJ2-4
D gene: -
CDR3 length: 15
V gene: TRBV24-1
CDR3 protein: CATSDPRDKLNIQYF

J gene: TRBJ2-7
D gene: -
CDR3 length: 17
V gene: TRBV7-8
CDR3 protein: CASSLVPGHSTAYEQYF

J gene: TRBJ2-2
D gene: -
CDR3 length: 14
V gene: TRBV18
CDR3 protein: CASSPSRGLGELFF

J gene: TRBJ1-3
D gene: TRBD1
CDR3 length: 16
V gene: TRBV28
CDR3 protein: CASSLLGGAGGNTIYF

J gene: TRBJ1-2
D gene: TRBD1
CDR3 length: 16
V gene: TRBV6-6
CDR3 protein: CASSSGTGGYSYGYTF

J gene: TRBJ2-6
D gene: -
CDR3 length: 17
V gene: TRBV4-1
CDR3 protein: CASSQVGLRSGANVLTF

J gene: TRBJ1-1
D gene: -
CDR3 length: 15
V gene: TRBV5-5
CDR3 protein: CASSFIFPGATEAFF